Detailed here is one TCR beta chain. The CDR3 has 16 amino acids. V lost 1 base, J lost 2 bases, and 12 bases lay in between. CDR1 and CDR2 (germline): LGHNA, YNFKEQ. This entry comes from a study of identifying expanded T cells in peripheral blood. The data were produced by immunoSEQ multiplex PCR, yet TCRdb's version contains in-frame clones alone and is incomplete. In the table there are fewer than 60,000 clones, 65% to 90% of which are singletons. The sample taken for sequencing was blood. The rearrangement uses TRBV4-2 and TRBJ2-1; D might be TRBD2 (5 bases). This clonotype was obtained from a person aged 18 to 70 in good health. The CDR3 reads CASSQAPTGTYNEQFF. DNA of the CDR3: TGTGCCAGCAGCCAAGCCCCAACGGGGACCTACAATGAGCAGTTCTTC.